One sample yielded the 27 T cell receptor beta chains listed below, sequenced in a study of blood T cell repertoires in COVID-19. Repertoires were generated with immunoSEQ multiplex PCR, while TCRdb's copy carries only in-frame clones and drops some. The sample lists around 200,000 clones, roughly 85% occurring once. The sample was peripheral blood. The source is a man aged 55-75 years with acute or convalescent COVID-19.

In its sample, this clone was seen once. The gene calls are TRBV30 and TRBJ2-1; D may be TRBD2 (6 bases). Germline V gene data show CDR1 as GTSNPN and CDR2 as SVGIG (reference sequence). The CDR3 runs 13 residues. V lost 1 base to trimming and J lost 5 bases, with 9 bases between them. CDR3 amino acids: CAWSGGLNNEQFF. The CDR3 DNA reads TGTGCCTGGAGTGGGGGACTCAACAATGAGCAGTTCTTC.

The chain has TRBV19 and TRBJ2-6, with D possibly matching TRBD2 (5 bases). The ends were cut back, 6 bases at V and 1 base at J, with 13 bases in the middle. Germline loops: CDR1 LNHDA, CDR2 SQIVND (reference sequence). The CDR3 extends over 16 amino acids. CDR3 sequence reads: CASRAGRSSGANVLTF. For the CDR3, the DNA is TGTGCCAGTAGGGCGGGTCGTTCATCTGGGGCCAACGTCCTGACTTTC.

This clone came up once. The chain combines TRBV5-1 with TRBJ2-3, with D possibly matching TRBD2 (5 bases). Trimming stripped 2 bases from V and 3 bases from J, with 13 bases between. Germline values: CDR1 SGHRS, CDR2 YFSETQ. The CDR3 covers 15 residues. This CDR3 is CASSFSGAVTDTQYF. The CDR3 nucleotides read TGCGCCAGCAGCTTCAGCGGAGCCGTGACAGATACGCAGTATTTT.

The V and J genes are TRBV27 and TRBJ1-1, with D possibly matching TRBD1 (6 bases). Germline CDR1 reads MNHEY; CDR2 reads SMNVEV (reference sequence). Trimming removed 5 bases at V and 9 bases at J, with 19 bases between. The CDR3 spans 14 residues. In DNA form, the CDR3 reads TGTGCCAGCAGTCCTCACGGGACATCCAGAAAAGCTTTCTTT. It codes for CASSPHGTSRKAFF.

This chain joins TRBV5-1 and TRBJ2-1; 7 nucleotides match TRBD1. With V trimmed by 1 base and J by 7 bases, 5 bases remained unmatched. CDR1 SGHRS and CDR2 YFSETQ come from the germline V gene. The CDR3 is 14 residues long. The CDR3 reads CASSLLGQPNEQFF. For the CDR3, the DNA is TGCGCCAGCAGCTTGCTGGGACAGCCTAATGAGCAGTTCTTC.

The gene calls are TRBV2 and TRBJ2-6; D is unresolved. This CDR3 has 14 residues. Germline V CDR1 and CDR2: SNHLY, FYNNEI. Trimming stripped 4 bases from V and 0 bases from J, with 4 bases between. CDR3 nucleotide sequence: TGTGCCAGCAGTGCAGACTCTGGGGCCAACGTCCTGACTTTC. This gives the protein CASSADSGANVLTF.

This chain uses TRBV3-1 (or the pseudogene TRBV3-2) with TRBJ1-5, with D possibly TRBD1 on 5 matching bases. The CDR3 covers 15 residues. V dropped 2 bases and J dropped 3 bases, with 11 bases sitting between them. CDR1 LGHDT and CDR2 YNNKEL come from the germline V gene (reference sequence). The CDR3 DNA sequence: TGTGCCAGCAGCCAAATGGGGGGTCCCAATCAGCCCCAGCATTTT. Amino acid sequence: CASSQMGGPNQPQHF.

The genes are TRBV7-8 and TRBJ2-7; 9 nucleotides match TRBD1. The J segment lost 5 bases and the V segment lost 5 bases, leaving 10 bases of the junction unmatched. Per the germline V gene, CDR1 is SGHVS and CDR2 is FQNEAQ. The CDR3 runs 15 residues. CDR3 region: CASSPRTGARNEQYF. CDR3 coding DNA: TGTGCCAGCAGCCCGAGGACAGGGGCGAGGAACGAGCAGTACTTC.

This sequence joins TRBV28 and TRBJ1-2; D is ambiguous. V was cut by 5 bases and J by 0 bases, with 16 bases left in between. Germline V gene sequence: CDR1 MDHEN, CDR2 SYDVKM. CDR3 size: 16 residues. CDR3 coding DNA: TGTGCCAGCAGTCCTATATACTGGGCAGCTAACTATGGCTACACCTTC. It codes for CASSPIYWAANYGYTF.

The gene calls are TRBV7-3 and TRBJ2-7; no definite D call. The CDR3 spans 14 residues. CDR1 is SGHTA and CDR2 is FQGTGA in the germline V gene. Trimming removed 1 base at V and 6 bases at J, with 13 bases between. CDR3 loop: CASSLRHLICEQYF. CDR3 nucleotide sequence: TGTGCCAGCAGCTTAAGACATCTTATCTGCGAGCAGTACTTC.

A single count supports this clone. This chain joins TRBV30 and TRBJ2-2, with D possibly matching TRBD1 (5 bases). The CDR3 has 15 amino acids. Germline CDR1 reads GTSNPN; CDR2 reads SVGIG (reference sequence). Trimming pared 0 bases from V and 6 bases from J, leaving 14 bases between. As DNA, the CDR3 is TGTGCCTGGAGTGTACAGGCCCCCCGGCCCGGGGAGCTGTTTTTT. As protein: CAWSVQAPRPGELFF.

The chain is built from TRBV3-1 (or the pseudogene TRBV3-2) and TRBJ2-7; 11 bases are a match to TRBD1. Per germline, CDR1 LGHDT and CDR2 YNNKEL (reference sequence). The CDR3 loop spans 14 amino acids. With V trimmed by 9 bases and J by 3 bases, 7 bases remained unmatched. Written as DNA, the CDR3 is TGTGCCAGTGAAACCGGGACAGGGGGCTACGAGCAGTACTTC. Protein: CASETGTGGYEQYF.

This rearrangement joins TRBV19 to TRBJ1-2; TRBD1 is a possible D gene (6 bases). From germline, CDR1 is LNHDA and CDR2 SQIVND (reference sequence). The CDR3 spans 14 residues. V was trimmed by 6 bases and J by 1 base, leaving 12 bases between them. The CDR3 bases are TGTGCCAGTAGAGTGTCAGGGGATAACTATGGCTACACCTTC. It is translated as CASRVSGDNYGYTF. Filled out from reference TRBV19 and TRBJ1-2, the complete variable domain reads DGGITQSPKYLFRKEGQNVTLSCEQNLNHDAMYWYRQDPGQGLRLIYYSQIVNDFQKGDIAEGYSVSREKKESFPLTVTSAQKNPTAFYLCASRVSGDNYGYTFGSGTRLTVV.

The chain has TRBV10-3 and TRBJ2-7; TRBD2 aligns across 9 bases. V lost 3 bases, J lost 1 base, and 4 bases stayed unmatched. CDR1 and CDR2 (germline): ENHRY, SYGVKD. This CDR3 is 15 amino acids long. As DNA, the CDR3 is TGTGCCATCAGTGAAGGCCTAGCGGGATCCTACGAGCAGTACTTC. Protein product: CAISEGLAGSYEQYF.

The chain uses TRBV28 and TRBJ1-3; D not certain. V lost 6 bases to trimming and J lost 4 bases, with 16 bases between them. The length of the CDR3 is 15 residues. Germline-derived CDR1 and CDR2 are MDHEN and SYDVKM. The CDR3 loop is CASRRDWMAGNTIYF. The CDR3 nucleotides read TGTGCCAGCAGACGCGACTGGATGGCCGGAAACACCATATATTTT.

The chain carries TRBV5-1 and TRBJ2-2; tentative D call: TRBD1 (6 bases). V was pared by 3 bases and J by 5 bases, with 8 bases between. Germline lookup yields CDR1 SGHRS and CDR2 YFSETQ. The CDR3 spans 13 residues. CDR3 DNA: TGCGCCAGCAGCTCCCAGGGGACCGGGGAGCTGTTTTTT. Its protein is CASSSQGTGELFF. The full variable domain, in which reference TRBV5-1 and TRBJ2-2 provide the parts outside the CDR3, is KAGVTQTPRYLIKTRGQQVTLSCSPISGHRSVSWYQQTPGQGLQFLFEYFSETQRNKGNFPGRFSGRQFSNSRSEMNVSTLELGDSALYLCASSSQGTGELFFGEGSRLTVL.

This clone has more than one count but fewer than ten. The chain links TRBV5-1 to TRBJ1-5, with D possibly matching TRBD1 (6 bases). The CDR3 loop spans 14 amino acids. The ends were cut back, 0 bases at V and 5 bases at J, with 9 bases in the middle. CDR1 SGHRS and CDR2 YFSETQ come from the germline V gene. The CDR3 nucleotides read TGCGCCAGCAGCTTGGGGGACAACGATCAGCCCCAGCATTTT. Its protein product is CASSLGDNDQPQHF. Complete variable domain (other parts from reference TRBV5-1 and TRBJ1-5): KAGVTQTPRYLIKTRGQQVTLSCSPISGHRSVSWYQQTPGQGLQFLFEYFSETQRNKGNFPGRFSGRQFSNSRSEMNVSTLELGDSALYLCASSLGDNDQPQHFGDGTRLSIL.

This clone has just a few counts. The chain joins TRBV6-5 to TRBJ2-1; D is unclear. Germline assignment: CDR1 MNHEY and CDR2 SVGAGI. The CDR3 loop spans 15 amino acids. The V end was cut by 4 bases, the J end by 6 bases, with 16 bases between. The CDR3 coding sequence is TGTGCCAGCAGTTTTTTCCTCCGAGGCGTCAATGAGCAGTTCTTC. Its protein product is CASSFFLRGVNEQFF.

The rearrangement links TRBV9 to TRBJ1-2; TRBD1 aligns across 10 bases. This CDR3 comprises 15 residues. J lost 4 bases, V lost 4 bases, and 7 bases had no gene match. The germline V gene has CDR1 SGDLS and CDR2 YYNGEE. The CDR3 spells CASSYGTGVVYGYTF. DNA of the CDR3: TGTGCCAGCAGCTACGGGACAGGGGTCGTCTATGGCTACACCTTC.

The chain links TRBV9 to TRBJ2-1; TRBD2 matches 7 bases. Per the germline V gene, CDR1 is SGDLS and CDR2 is YYNGEE. J gave up 13 bases and V 3 bases, and 10 bases lay outside the gene matches. CDR3 length: 13 amino acids. Here the CDR3 reads CASSARGVSQQFF. In nucleotides, the CDR3 is TGTGCCAGCAGCGCCCGGGGGGTTTCGCAACAGTTCTTC.

DNA of the CDR3: TGTGCCAGCAGCCTTACCGGGACAGAGGACCACGAGCAGTACTTC. It yields the protein CASSLTGTEDHEQYF. The rearrangement links TRBV7-6 to TRBJ2-7, with 7 bases fitting TRBD1. With 5 bases clipped from V and 5 bases from J, the junction kept 12 bases outside the gene matches. Germline V gives CDR1 SGHVS, CDR2 FNYEAQ. The CDR3 extends over 15 amino acids.

This clone was picked up one time. The chain employs TRBV29-1 and TRBJ2-3; D might be TRBD1 (7 bases). The ends were cut back, 7 bases at V and 2 bases at J, with 37 bases in the middle. The CDR3 has 21 residues. Germline CDR1 and CDR2: SQVTM and ANQGSEA. In DNA form, the CDR3 reads TGCAGCGCTGTGACAGGGAGGACGCGGGCACCTTCCAGGGGACTCACAGATACGCAGTATTTT. Its protein is CSAVTGRTRAPSRGLTDTQYF.

The chain employs TRBV6-2 or TRBV6-3 and TRBJ2-5; maybe TRBD1 (6 bases). Trimming took 2 bases from V and 5 from J, leaving 21 bases between them. This CDR3 comprises 17 residues. Germline CDR1 is MNHEY and CDR2 is SVGEGT. The CDR3 sequence is CASSYREFRGIGETQYF. CDR3 coding DNA: TGTGCCAGCAGTTACAGGGAGTTTAGGGGGATCGGGGAGACCCAGTACTTC.

In its sample, this clone was seen a few times. The chain joins TRBV9 to TRBJ1-2, with D unresolved. The germline CDR1 and CDR2 sequences are SGDLS and YYNGEE. This CDR3 has 15 amino acids. V lost 0 bases and J 4 bases, leaving 13 bases between the germline ends. The CDR3 reads CASSVDDFRGYGYTF. The CDR3 DNA is TGTGCCAGCAGCGTAGACGATTTTCGAGGCTATGGCTACACCTTC.

This chain uses TRBV7-2 with TRBJ1-5; TRBD1 is a possible D gene (6 bases). Looked up from germline, CDR1 is SGHTA and CDR2 is FQGNSA. The CDR3 length is 14 residues. V lost 5 bases and J lost 2, with 10 bases in between. CDR3 sequence reads: CASSNREGNQPQHF. The CDR3 nucleotides are TGTGCCAGCAGCAACAGGGAAGGCAATCAGCCCCAGCATTTT.

V and J are TRBV28 and TRBJ2-7; TRBD2 agrees at 13 bases. V gave up 5 bases and J gave up 9 bases; unmatched junction bases: 7. This CDR3 is built from 14 residues. CDR1 and CDR2 (germline): MDHEN, SYDVKM. CDR3 nucleotide sequence: TGTGCCAGCAGTACGACTAGCGGGAGGCTGGGGCAGTACTTC. Encoded protein: CASSTTSGRLGQYF.

This clone has only a few counts. The chain carries TRBV28 and TRBJ1-2, with D possibly TRBD1 on 5 matching bases. Per the germline V gene, CDR1 is MDHEN and CDR2 is SYDVKM. Trimming cost V 2 bases and J 4 bases, with 8 bases left between them. The CDR3 length is 13 residues. The DNA for the CDR3 is TGTGCCAGCAGTTTAGGGCAGGGCTATGGCTACACCTTC. Translation: CASSLGQGYGYTF.